This record covers a single T cell receptor beta chain. Antigen: not known. Data came from immunoSEQ multiplex PCR; TCRdb stores just in-frame clones and leaves some out. This table holds tens of thousands of clones, 86% found once. The source of the sample is a study of T cells in localized non-small cell lung cancer. V shed 6 bases, J shed 5 bases, and the junction held 10 bases outside the gene matches. The length of the CDR3 is 15 residues. Germline CDR1 is SQVTM and CDR2 is ANQGSEA. Study findings and constraints: Multi-region tumor sequencing was not done, so intratumor heterogeneity could not be excluded. Clonality of T cells reached its maximum in uninvolved adjacent lung, surpassing tumor. A median of about 52 clones ranked among the top 100 in tumor appeared in adjacent lung. Blood T cell density predicted longer survival; adjacent-lung clonality, shorter.

The genes are TRBV29-1 and TRBJ1-2, with 12 bases matching TRBD1. The clonotype originates from an older male donor with stage III squamous cell lung carcinoma. Sequencing used peripheral blood, obtained before any cancer treatment. The CDR3 loop is CSVDPGQGAGYGYTF. CDR3 DNA: TGCAGCGTGGACCCGGGACAGGGGGCCGGGTATGGCTACACCTTC.